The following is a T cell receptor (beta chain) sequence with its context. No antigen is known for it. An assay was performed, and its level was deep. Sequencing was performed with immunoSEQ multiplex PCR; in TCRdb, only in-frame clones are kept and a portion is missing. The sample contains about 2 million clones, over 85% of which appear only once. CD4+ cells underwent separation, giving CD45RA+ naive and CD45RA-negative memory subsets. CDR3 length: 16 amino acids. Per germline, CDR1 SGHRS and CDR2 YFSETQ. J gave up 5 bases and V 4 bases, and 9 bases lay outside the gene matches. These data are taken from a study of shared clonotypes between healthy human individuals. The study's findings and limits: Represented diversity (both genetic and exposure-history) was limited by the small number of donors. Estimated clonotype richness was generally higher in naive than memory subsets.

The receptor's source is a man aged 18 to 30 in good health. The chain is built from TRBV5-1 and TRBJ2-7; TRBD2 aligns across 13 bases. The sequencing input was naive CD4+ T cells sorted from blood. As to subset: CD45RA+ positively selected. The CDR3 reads CASSGETSGRSHEQYF. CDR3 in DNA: TGCGCCAGCAGCGGGGAGACTAGCGGGAGGTCCCACGAGCAGTACTTC.